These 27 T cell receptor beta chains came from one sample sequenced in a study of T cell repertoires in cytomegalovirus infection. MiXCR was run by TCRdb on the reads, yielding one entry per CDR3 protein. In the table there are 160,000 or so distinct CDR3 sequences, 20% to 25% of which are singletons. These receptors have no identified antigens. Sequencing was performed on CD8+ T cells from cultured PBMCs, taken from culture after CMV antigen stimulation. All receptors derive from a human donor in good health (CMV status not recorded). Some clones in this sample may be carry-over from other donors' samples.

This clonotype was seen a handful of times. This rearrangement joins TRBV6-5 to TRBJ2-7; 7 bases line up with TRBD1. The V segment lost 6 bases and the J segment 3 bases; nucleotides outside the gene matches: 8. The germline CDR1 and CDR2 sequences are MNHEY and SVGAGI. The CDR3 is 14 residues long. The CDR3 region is CASSARDSIYEQYF. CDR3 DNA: TGTGCCAGCAGCGCCAGGGACAGCATCTACGAGCAGTACTTC.

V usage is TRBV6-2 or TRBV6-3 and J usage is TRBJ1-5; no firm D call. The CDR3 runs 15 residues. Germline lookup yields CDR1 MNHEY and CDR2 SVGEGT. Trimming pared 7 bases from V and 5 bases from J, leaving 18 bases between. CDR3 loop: CASTRIGRADQPQHF. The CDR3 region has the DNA TGTGCCAGCACCCGGATAGGGCGAGCGGATCAGCCCCAGCATTTT.

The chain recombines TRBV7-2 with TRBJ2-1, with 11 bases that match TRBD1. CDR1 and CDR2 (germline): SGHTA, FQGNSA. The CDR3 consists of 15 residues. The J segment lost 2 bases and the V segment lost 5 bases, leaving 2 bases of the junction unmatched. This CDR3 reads CASSQGQGAYNEQFF. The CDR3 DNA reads TGTGCCAGCAGCCAGGGACAGGGGGCCTACAATGAGCAGTTCTTC.

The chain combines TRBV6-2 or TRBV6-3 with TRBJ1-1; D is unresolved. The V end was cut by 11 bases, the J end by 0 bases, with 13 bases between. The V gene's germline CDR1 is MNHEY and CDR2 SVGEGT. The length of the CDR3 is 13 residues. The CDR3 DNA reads TGTGCCGCCTGGGAACGGATGAACACTGAAGCTTTCTTT. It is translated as CAAWERMNTEAFF.

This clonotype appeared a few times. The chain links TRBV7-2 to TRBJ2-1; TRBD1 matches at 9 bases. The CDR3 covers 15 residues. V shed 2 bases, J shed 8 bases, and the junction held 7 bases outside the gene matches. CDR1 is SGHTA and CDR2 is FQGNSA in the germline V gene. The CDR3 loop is CASSLYRDREDEQFF. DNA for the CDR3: TGTGCCAGCAGCTTATACCGGGACAGGGAGGATGAGCAGTTCTTC.

CDR3 in DNA: TGTGCCGTAGGCCGGGGGGGCACTGAAGCTTTCTTT. It codes for CAVGRGGTEAFF. The chain joins TRBV12-3 or TRBV12-4 to TRBJ1-1; maybe TRBD1 (5 bases). The V end lost 11 bases, the J end lost 4 bases, and 14 bases lay between the germline ends. This CDR3 region has 12 residues.

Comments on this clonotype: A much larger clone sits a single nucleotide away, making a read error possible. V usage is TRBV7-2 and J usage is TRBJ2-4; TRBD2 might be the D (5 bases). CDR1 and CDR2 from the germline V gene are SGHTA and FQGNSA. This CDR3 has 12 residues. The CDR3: CASSLAPNSQYF. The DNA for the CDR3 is TGTGCCAGCAGCCTAGCTCCAAACAGTCAGTACTTC.

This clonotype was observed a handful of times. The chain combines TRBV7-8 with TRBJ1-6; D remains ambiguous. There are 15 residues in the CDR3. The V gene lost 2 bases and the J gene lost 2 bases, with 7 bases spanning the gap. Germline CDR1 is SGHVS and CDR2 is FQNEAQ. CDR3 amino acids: CASSLRRTYNSPLHF. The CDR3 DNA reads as TGTGCCAGCAGCTTACGACGCACCTATAATTCACCCCTCCACTTT. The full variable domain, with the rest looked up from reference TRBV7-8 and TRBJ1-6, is GAGVSQSPRYKVAKRGQDVALRCDPISGHVSLFWYQQALGQGPEFLTYFQNEAQLDKSGLPSDRFFAERPEGSVSTLKIQRTQQEDSAVYLCASSLRRTYNSPLHFGNGTRLTVT.

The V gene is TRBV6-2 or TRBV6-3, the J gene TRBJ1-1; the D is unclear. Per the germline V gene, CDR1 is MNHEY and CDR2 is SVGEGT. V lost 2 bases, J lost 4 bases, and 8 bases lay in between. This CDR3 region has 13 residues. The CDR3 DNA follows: TGTGCCAGCAGTTACCCCCGGGGCACTGAAGCTTTCTTT. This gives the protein CASSYPRGTEAFF.

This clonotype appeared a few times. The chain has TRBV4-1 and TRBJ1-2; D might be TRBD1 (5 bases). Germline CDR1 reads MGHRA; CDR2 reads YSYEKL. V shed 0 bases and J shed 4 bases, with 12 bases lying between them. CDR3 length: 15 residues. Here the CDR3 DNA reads TGCGCCAGCAGCCAAGAACAGAGGGGTAGCTATGGCTACACCTTC. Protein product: CASSQEQRGSYGYTF.

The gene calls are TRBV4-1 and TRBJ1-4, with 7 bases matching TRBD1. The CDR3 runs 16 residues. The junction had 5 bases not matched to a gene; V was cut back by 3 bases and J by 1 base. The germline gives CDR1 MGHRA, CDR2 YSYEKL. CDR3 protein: CASSHPTGETNEKLFF. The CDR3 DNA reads TGCGCCAGCAGCCACCCTACAGGGGAAACTAATGAAAAACTGTTTTTT.

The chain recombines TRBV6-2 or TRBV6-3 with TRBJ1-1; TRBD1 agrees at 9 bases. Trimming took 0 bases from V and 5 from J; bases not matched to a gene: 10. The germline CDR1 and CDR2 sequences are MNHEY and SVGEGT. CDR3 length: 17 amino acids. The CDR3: CASSYSLADRGETEAFF. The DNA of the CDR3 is TGTGCCAGCAGTTACTCCCTCGCCGACAGGGGGGAAACTGAAGCTTTCTTT.

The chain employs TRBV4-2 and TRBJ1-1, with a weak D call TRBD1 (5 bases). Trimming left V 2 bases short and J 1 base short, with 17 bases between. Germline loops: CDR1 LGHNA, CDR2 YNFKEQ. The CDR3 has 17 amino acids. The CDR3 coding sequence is TGTGCCAGCAGCCAACCCCCCTTGGGACTGACGAACACTGAAGCTTTCTTT. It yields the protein CASSQPPLGLTNTEAFF.

The CDR3 region is CASSLAMTGNEQFF. The CDR3 DNA is TGTGCCAGCAGCTTAGCCATGACAGGGAATGAGCAGTTCTTC. The V gene is TRBV7-9, the J gene TRBJ2-1; TRBD1 matches 7 bases. The CDR3 length is 14 residues. The trim removed 0 bases at V and 7 bases at J, leaving 3 bases unmatched. Germline loops: CDR1 SEHNR, CDR2 FQNEAQ (reference sequence).

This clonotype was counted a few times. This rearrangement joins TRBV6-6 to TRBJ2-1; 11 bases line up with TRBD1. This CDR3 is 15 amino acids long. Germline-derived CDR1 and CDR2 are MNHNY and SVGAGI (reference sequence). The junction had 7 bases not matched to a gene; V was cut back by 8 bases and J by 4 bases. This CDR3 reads CASLIGQGAYNEQFF. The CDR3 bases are TGTGCCAGCCTAATAGGACAGGGGGCATACAATGAGCAGTTCTTC.

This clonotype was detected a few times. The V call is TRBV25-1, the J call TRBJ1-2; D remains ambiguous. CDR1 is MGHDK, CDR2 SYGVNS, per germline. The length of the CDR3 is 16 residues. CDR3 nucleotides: TGTGCTAGCGGTGGAATGAGCCAGAGCTATAACTATGGCTACACCTTC. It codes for CASGGMSQSYNYGYTF.

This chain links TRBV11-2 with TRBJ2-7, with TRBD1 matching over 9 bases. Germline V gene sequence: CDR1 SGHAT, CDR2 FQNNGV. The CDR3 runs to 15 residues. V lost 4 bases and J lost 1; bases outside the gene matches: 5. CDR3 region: CASSSRTGVSYEQYF. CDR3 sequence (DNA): TGTGCCAGCAGCTCAAGGACAGGGGTATCCTACGAGCAGTACTTC.

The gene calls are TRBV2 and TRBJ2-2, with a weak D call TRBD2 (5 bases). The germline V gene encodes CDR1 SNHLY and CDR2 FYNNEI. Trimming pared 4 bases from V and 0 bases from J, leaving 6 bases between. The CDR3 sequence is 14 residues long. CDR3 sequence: CASSGRANTGELFF. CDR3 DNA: TGTGCCAGCAGTGGGCGGGCGAACACCGGGGAGCTGTTTTTT. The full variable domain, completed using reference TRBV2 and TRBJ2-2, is EPEVTQTPSHQVTQMGQEVILRCVPISNHLYFYWYRQILGQKVEFLVSFYNNEISEKSEIFDDQFSVERPDGSNFTLKIRSTKLEDSAMYFCASSGRANTGELFFGEGSRLTVL.

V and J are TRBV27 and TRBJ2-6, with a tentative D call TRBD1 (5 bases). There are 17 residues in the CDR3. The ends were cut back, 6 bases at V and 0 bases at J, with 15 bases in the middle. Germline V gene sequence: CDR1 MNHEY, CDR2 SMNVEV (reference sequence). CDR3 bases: TGTGCCAGCAGCGAAACCTACAGGCTCTCTGGGGCCAACGTCCTGACTTTC. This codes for CASSETYRLSGANVLTF.

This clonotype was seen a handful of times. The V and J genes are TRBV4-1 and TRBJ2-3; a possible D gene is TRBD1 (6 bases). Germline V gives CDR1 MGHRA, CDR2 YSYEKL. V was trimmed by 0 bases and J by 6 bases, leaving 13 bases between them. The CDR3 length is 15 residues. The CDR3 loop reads CASSQDLDRGDTQYF. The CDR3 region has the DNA TGCGCCAGCAGCCAAGATCTGGACAGAGGGGATACGCAGTATTTT.

CDR3 in amino acids: CASSPYSGHLSSYEQYF. CDR3 DNA: TGTGCCAGCAGTCCCTACTCCGGACACCTCAGCTCCTACGAGCAGTACTTC. The chain uses TRBV27 and TRBJ2-7, with D perhaps matching TRBD1 (5 bases). Trimming took off 5 bases at V and 0 bases at J, with 20 bases between the two ends. Germline loops: CDR1 MNHEY, CDR2 SMNVEV (reference sequence). The CDR3 spans 17 residues.

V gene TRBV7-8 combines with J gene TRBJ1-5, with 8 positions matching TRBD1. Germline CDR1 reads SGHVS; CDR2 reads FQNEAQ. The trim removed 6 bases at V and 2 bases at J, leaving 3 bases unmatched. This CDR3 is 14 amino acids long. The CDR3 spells CASRLDRGNQPQHF. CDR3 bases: TGTGCCAGCAGGTTGGACAGGGGCAATCAGCCCCAGCATTTT. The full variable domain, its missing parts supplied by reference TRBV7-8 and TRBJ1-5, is GAGVSQSPRYKVAKRGQDVALRCDPISGHVSLFWYQQALGQGPEFLTYFQNEAQLDKSGLPSDRFFAERPEGSVSTLKIQRTQQEDSAVYLCASRLDRGNQPQHFGDGTRLSIL.

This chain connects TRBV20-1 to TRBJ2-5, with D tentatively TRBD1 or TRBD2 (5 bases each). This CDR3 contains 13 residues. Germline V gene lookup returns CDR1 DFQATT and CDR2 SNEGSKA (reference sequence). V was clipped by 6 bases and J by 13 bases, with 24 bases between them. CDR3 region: CSASGPLDPPGYF. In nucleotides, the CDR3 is TGCAGTGCGTCGGGACCCCTAGACCCGCCGGGGTACTTC.

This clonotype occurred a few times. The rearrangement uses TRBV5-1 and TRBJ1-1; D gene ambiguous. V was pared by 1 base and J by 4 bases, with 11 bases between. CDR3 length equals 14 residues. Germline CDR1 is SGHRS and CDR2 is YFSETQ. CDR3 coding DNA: TGCGCCAGCAGCTTGAGAAAGGTCGGCACTGAAGCTTTCTTT. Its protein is CASSLRKVGTEAFF.

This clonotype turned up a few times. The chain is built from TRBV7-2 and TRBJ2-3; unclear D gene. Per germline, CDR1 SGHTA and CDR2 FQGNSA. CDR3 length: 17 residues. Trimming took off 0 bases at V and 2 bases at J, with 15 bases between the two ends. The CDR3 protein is CASSLAPLEANTDTQYF. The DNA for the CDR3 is TGTGCCAGCAGCTTAGCACCCTTAGAGGCAAACACAGATACGCAGTATTTT. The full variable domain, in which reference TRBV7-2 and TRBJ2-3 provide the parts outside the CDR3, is GAGVSQSPSNKVTEKGKDVELRCDPISGHTALYWYRQSLGQGLEFLIYFQGNSAPDKSGLPSDRFSAERTGGSVSTLTIQRTQQEDSAVYLCASSLAPLEANTDTQYFGPGTRLTVL.

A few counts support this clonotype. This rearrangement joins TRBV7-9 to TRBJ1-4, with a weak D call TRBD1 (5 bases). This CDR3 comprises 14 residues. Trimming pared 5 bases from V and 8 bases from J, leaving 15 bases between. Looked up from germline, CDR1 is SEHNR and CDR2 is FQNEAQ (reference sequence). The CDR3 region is CASSRPRAGEKLFF. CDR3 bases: TGTGCCAGCAGCAGGCCCAGGGCTGGGGAAAAACTGTTTTTT.

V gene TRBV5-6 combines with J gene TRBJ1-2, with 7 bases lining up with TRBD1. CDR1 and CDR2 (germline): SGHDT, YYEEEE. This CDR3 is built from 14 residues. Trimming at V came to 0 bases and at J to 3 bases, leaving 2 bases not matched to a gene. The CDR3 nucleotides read TGTGCCAGCAGCTTGGGACAGGGTGACTATGGCTACACCTTC. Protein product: CASSLGQGDYGYTF.